Presented here are 9 T cell receptor beta chains from one specimen sequenced in a study of blood T cell repertoires in COVID-19 (dated by TCRdb to the early 2020s). The library was prepared using the immunoSEQ multiplex PCR assay. What TCRdb holds here is the immuneACCESS table cut down to in-frame rearrangements. Part of the clones is not present; checked against another copy, under half of the missing clones reflect an unresolved V gene, and the others are unexplained. This sample has around 250,000 clones in its table, and around 87% of those were observed once. Jointly, the top ten make up around 7.3% of the sample. Sequencing was carried out using peripheral blood. The receptors were sampled from a woman in her 70s with active or convalescent COVID-19.

The chain joins TRBV6-1 to TRBJ2-5; TRBD2 agrees at 7 bases. Germline CDR1 MNHNS, CDR2 SASEGT. This CDR3 comprises 14 residues. The V gene end was trimmed by 3 bases and the J gene end by 5 bases; junction bases not matched to a gene: 6. The CDR3 loop reads CASSETGGGETQYF. The CDR3, as DNA: TGTGCCAGCAGTGAGACGGGGGGAGGGGAGACCCAGTACTTC.

A single count supports this clone. The J gene is TRBJ1-3, the V gene TRBV5-6; 9 positions agree with TRBD1. The CDR3 length is 16 residues. V dropped 0 bases and J dropped 1; count of bases not matched to a gene: 2. Germline V gene data show CDR1 as SGHDT and CDR2 as YYEEEE. The CDR3: CASSLADRGSGNTIYF. The CDR3 DNA is TGTGCCAGCAGCTTGGCCGACAGGGGGTCTGGAAACACCATATATTTT.

The chain couples TRBV20-1 to TRBJ1-4; no firm D call. The V gene's germline CDR1 is DFQATT and CDR2 SNEGSKA (reference sequence). The CDR3 covers 11 residues. V was trimmed by 3 bases and J by 5 bases, leaving 4 bases between them. The CDR3 DNA reads as TGCAGTGCTAGGCGAAATGAAAAACTGTTTTTT. It is translated as CSARRNEKLFF.

The chain has TRBV27 and TRBJ2-7; a possible D gene is TRBD1 (6 bases). This CDR3 region has 17 residues. The V and J ends lost 6 bases and 2 bases respectively, with 23 bases between them. The germline V gene encodes CDR1 MNHEY and CDR2 SMNVEV (reference sequence). CDR3 sequence: CASSLRGQPQIPYEQYF. As DNA, the CDR3 is TGTGCCAGCAGCCTTCGCGGACAGCCCCAAATCCCCTACGAGCAGTACTTC.

The V gene is TRBV12-3 or TRBV12-4, the J gene TRBJ1-1, with TRBD1 as a possible D gene (6 bases). The CDR3 length is 13 residues. Deletions cut 3 bases from V and 7 bases from J, with 12 bases between. Here the CDR3 DNA reads TGTGCCAGCAGTTTGGGGGACAAATATGAAGCTTTCTTT. Its protein is CASSLGDKYEAFF.

The chain joins TRBV6-5 to TRBJ2-1; 7 nucleotides line up with TRBD1. Germline trimming cut 5 bases from V and 10 bases from J; bases unmatched to any gene: 2. Germline CDR1 and CDR2: MNHEY and SVGAGI. This CDR3 comprises 11 residues. This chain's CDR3 is CASSRRGEQFF. CDR3 nucleotide sequence: TGTGCCAGCAGTCGCAGGGGGGAGCAGTTCTTC.

The V call is TRBV10-1, the J call TRBJ1-1, with D unresolved. This CDR3 spans 13 amino acids. V lost 6 bases and J 4 bases, leaving 12 bases between the germline ends. From germline, CDR1 is WNHNN and CDR2 SYGVQD (reference sequence). The CDR3 DNA reads TGCGCCAGCAGGGAGGGCCCGGGCACTGAAGCTTTCTTT. Translated: CASREGPGTEAFF.

The gene calls are TRBV2 and TRBJ2-3; the D gene is possibly TRBD2 (7 bases). Germline loops: CDR1 SNHLY, CDR2 FYNNEI. The V gene lost 8 bases and the J gene lost 1 base, with 19 bases spanning the gap. There are 16 residues in the CDR3. CDR3 protein: CASGLGWGGRTDTQYF. DNA of the CDR3: TGTGCCAGCGGCCTAGGATGGGGGGGCCGCACAGATACGCAGTATTTT.

V usage is TRBV6-1 and J usage is TRBJ1-6; D is unresolved. V was clipped by 3 bases and J by 0 bases, with 9 bases between them. Germline lookup yields CDR1 MNHNS and CDR2 SASEGT. The CDR3 has 16 amino acids. CDR3 bases: TGTGCCAGCAGTGAGGGAGGGTTCTCCTATAATTCACCCCTCCACTTT. It translates to CASSEGGFSYNSPLHF.